The 18 T cell receptor beta chains given below trace back to one sample, sequenced in a study of blood T cells in healthy people across ages. With a J-beta primer mix and a sample-barcoded 5' primer, a second PCR ran about 7 to 12 cycles. TCRdb reprocessed the 5' RACE reads via MiXCR and lists one record per CDR3 protein. The sample lists 780,000 or so distinct CDR3 sequences, around 25% seen once, with more than 3% in the top ten. These same data were also listed under a study on T cells of mothers and their children.

Sequences were obtained from blood. The receptors come from a boy younger than 18 in good health.

CDR3 sequence reads: CSALFVVVEDWGSDTQYF. CDR3 in DNA: TGCAGTGCTTTGTTCGTTGTGGTCGAGGACTGGGGGAGCGATACGCAGTATTTT. The chain has TRBV20-1 and TRBJ2-3; D might be TRBD1 or TRBD2, each matching 5 bases. CDR3 length equals 18 residues. Trimming removed 5 bases from V and 6 bases from J, with 30 bases in between. Germline loops: CDR1 DFQATT, CDR2 SNEGSKA (reference sequence).

The rearrangement joins TRBV5-1 to TRBJ2-5; TRBD2 matches at 13 bases. V shed 5 bases and J 0 bases; nucleotides not matched to a gene: 1. CDR1 and CDR2 (germline): SGHRS, YFSETQ. The CDR3 is 15 residues long. CDR3 sequence reads: CASRTSGGYQETQYF. As DNA, the CDR3 is TGCGCCAGCAGGACTAGCGGGGGGTACCAAGAGACCCAGTACTTC.

The V call is TRBV30, the J call TRBJ1-6; D call uncertain. CDR1 and CDR2 (germline): GTSNPN, SVGIG (reference sequence). The CDR3 is 13 residues long. Trimming took off 3 bases at V and 7 bases at J, with 10 bases between the two ends. This chain's CDR3 is CAWRVRENSPLHF. CDR3 nucleotide sequence: TGTGCCTGGAGGGTCCGGGAGAATTCACCCCTCCACTTT.

This clonotype was recorded a few times. The chain links TRBV29-1 to TRBJ2-7; either TRBD1 or TRBD2 may supply D (6 bases each). CDR3 size: 12 residues. CDR1 and CDR2 (germline): SQVTM, ANQGSEA. V was cut by 4 bases and J by 5 bases, with 12 bases left in between. In nucleotides, the CDR3 is TGCAGCGTTGTGAAGGGGGGCGACGAGCAGTACTTC. It is translated as CSVVKGGDEQYF.

This clonotype was detected only a few times. CDR3 sequence (DNA): TGTGCCAGCAGCCCGGACAGGGTGTCCTATGGCTACACCTTC. Protein product: CASSPDRVSYGYTF. The chain recombines TRBV12-3 or TRBV12-4 with TRBJ1-2; TRBD1 agrees at 8 bases. V lost 6 bases and J lost 4; bases outside the gene matches: 7. There are 14 residues in the CDR3.

This clonotype was detected only a few times. The chain uses TRBV7-2 and TRBJ2-3; 11 nucleotides match TRBD2. V lost 2 bases and J lost 4; bases outside the gene matches: 5. This CDR3 contains 16 residues. In germline, CDR1 is SGHTA, CDR2 FQGNSA. In DNA, the CDR3 is TGTGCCAGCAGCTTAAACCTAGCGGGGGGTTCAGATACGCAGTATTTT. Translating gives CASSLNLAGGSDTQYF.

This chain connects TRBV18 to TRBJ2-5; 9 bases are shared with TRBD2. Per germline, CDR1 KGHSH and CDR2 LQKENI. The CDR3 sequence is 16 residues long. The junction had 14 bases not matched to a gene; V was cut back by 3 bases and J by 9 bases. The CDR3 nucleotides read TGTGCCAGCTCACCGGCGGCGGGAGGGGCCCGAGGGGCCCAGTACTTC. It encodes CASSPAAGGARGAQYF.

V usage is TRBV2 and J usage is TRBJ2-7, with D perhaps matching TRBD1 or TRBD2 (5 bases each). The V and J ends lost 3 bases and 4 bases respectively, with 16 bases between them. CDR3 size: 15 residues. Looked up from germline, CDR1 is SNHLY and CDR2 is FYNNEI. CDR3 region: CASSDYPQGPYEQYF. In nucleotides, the CDR3 is TGTGCCAGCAGTGATTATCCCCAGGGACCATACGAGCAGTACTTC.

This chain connects TRBV12-3 or TRBV12-4 to TRBJ1-2, with D perhaps TRBD1 (6 bases). CDR3 length equals 15 residues. V shed 4 bases and J shed 2 bases, with 14 bases lying between them. The CDR3 is CASSSPRQANYGYTF. CDR3 coding DNA: TGTGCCAGCAGTTCCCCCAGACAGGCCAACTATGGCTACACCTTC.

This clonotype occurred a few times. The chain is built from TRBV7-9 and TRBJ1-2; D call uncertain. Germline values: CDR1 SEHNR, CDR2 FQNEAQ (reference sequence). This CDR3 has 11 amino acids. The V end lost 5 bases, the J end lost 8 bases, and 9 bases lay between the germline ends. CDR3 region: CASSTLQGYTF. CDR3 nucleotides: TGTGCCAGCAGCACCCTTCAAGGCTACACCTTC.

This chain links TRBV6-5 with TRBJ2-3; 8 positions match TRBD1. Per the germline V gene, CDR1 is MNHEY and CDR2 is SVGAGI. The CDR3 has 14 residues. Germline trimming cut 6 bases from V and 7 bases from J; bases unmatched to any gene: 9. The CDR3 DNA sequence: TGTGCCAGCAGCTACGACAGGGGTTCGAATACGCAGTATTTT. It is translated as CASSYDRGSNTQYF.

The rearrangement joins TRBV28 to TRBJ2-7; the D gene could be TRBD1 or TRBD2 (5 bases each). Per the germline V gene, CDR1 is MDHEN and CDR2 is SYDVKM. CDR3 length: 16 amino acids. The V and J ends lost 1 base and 7 bases respectively, with 20 bases between them. CDR3: CASSLLRAQVTLEQYF. DNA for the CDR3: TGTGCCAGCAGTTTATTGAGGGCACAGGTGACCCTTGAGCAGTACTTC.

On this clonotype itself: At one end, the junction sequence differs from germline, possibly due to a read error. The chain links TRBV20-1 to TRBJ1-5; D possibly corresponds to TRBD1 (5 bases). The CDR3 length is 15 residues. Germline V gene sequence: CDR1 DFQATT, CDR2 SNEGSKA (reference sequence). This CDR3 is CRARMVGLSNQPQHF. The CDR3 DNA reads TGCCGTGCTAGGATGGTGGGACTTAGCAATCAGCCCCAGCATTTT.

This chain links TRBV7-6 with TRBJ2-1; 8 positions agree with TRBD1. The V gene's germline CDR1 is SGHVS and CDR2 FNYEAQ. With V trimmed by 5 bases and J by 8 bases, 11 bases remained unmatched. The CDR3 covers 15 residues. The CDR3 region has the DNA TGTGCCAGCAGCCATCAGAGACAGGGGTACGATGAGCAGTTCTTC. It specifies CASSHQRQGYDEQFF. The full variable domain, in which reference TRBV7-6 and TRBJ2-1 provide the parts outside the CDR3, is GAGVSQSPRYKVTKRGQDVALRCDPISGHVSLYWYRQALGQGPEFLTYFNYEAQQDKSGLPNDRFSAERPEGSISTLTIQRTEQRDSAMYRCASSHQRQGYDEQFFGPGTRLTVL.

As regards this clonotype: Compared with germline, one end of the junction differs, possibly owing to a read error. The rearrangement links TRBV12-3 or TRBV12-4 to TRBJ2-4, with D perhaps matching TRBD2 (6 bases). The CDR3 has 13 residues. The CDR3 region has the DNA TGTGCCAGCAGTTTAATCGGCGGGGTGGCTTTGGACTTC. Encoded protein: CASSLIGGVALDF.

This clonotype was recorded a few times. The chain combines TRBV7-3 with TRBJ2-1; 12 bases line up with TRBD2. The CDR3 is made up of 16 amino acids. V was pared by 3 bases and J by 7 bases, with 7 bases of the junction left unmatched. CDR1 is SGHTA and CDR2 is FQGTGA in the germline V gene. For the CDR3, the DNA is TGTGCCAGCAGCTTTCCCGGACTAGCGGGAATTAATGAGCAGTTCTTC. Encoded protein: CASSFPGLAGINEQFF.

CDR3 sequence (DNA): TGTGCCAGCTCACTGGCCGGGACGTCCTATGGCTACACCTTC. Protein: CASSLAGTSYGYTF. The chain is built from TRBV18 and TRBJ1-2; tentatively, D is TRBD1 (5 bases). The CDR3 loop spans 14 amino acids. Germline lookup yields CDR1 KGHSH and CDR2 LQKENI. Between the trimmed V and J ends, which lost 4 bases and 4 bases, there was a span of 13 bases.

The rearrangement links TRBV4-1 to TRBJ2-1; 8 bases are shared with TRBD2. Germline V gene sequence: CDR1 MGHRA, CDR2 YSYEKL. The CDR3 is 17 residues long. The trim removed 4 bases at V and 3 bases at J, leaving 11 bases unmatched. The DNA of the CDR3 is TGCGCCAGCAGCCTCAACGGGGCGGGGGGATTCTACAATGAGCAGTTCTTC. This encodes CASSLNGAGGFYNEQFF.